This T cell receptor beta chain was retrieved from a study of blood T cell repertoires in COVID-19. The count of this clone is one. The protocol was immunoSEQ multiplex PCR, while the TCRdb copy is restricted to in-frame clones and leaves out a portion. The data show 150,000 to 200,000 clones, around 82% seen once. Germline V gives CDR1 SGHRS, CDR2 YFSETQ. The CDR3 has 13 amino acids. Trimming stripped 6 bases from V and 5 bases from J, with 13 bases between. Material for sequencing was peripheral blood. This chain joins TRBV5-1 and TRBJ2-3, with TRBD2 as a possible D gene (6 bases). This receptor was obtained from a man in his fifties or sixties with active or convalescent COVID-19. For the CDR3, the DNA is TGCGCCAGCAACTCGATCGGGGGAGATACGCAGTATTTT. It yields the protein CASNSIGGDTQYF.